One sample yielded the 28 T cell receptor beta chains listed below, sequenced in a study of post-analysis software for immune sequencing data. The study's findings and limits: The five TRBV segments detected at higher frequency in patients than in controls included TRBV5-6, TRBV5-1 and TRBV20-1.

No antigens are known for them. The library was made from cDNA and included unique molecular identifiers. TCRdb itself ran the PCR reads through MiXCR, one entry per CDR3 protein. The repertoire holds approximately 350,000 distinct CDR3 sequences, with approximately 33% as singletons. The sequencing input was blood. The receptor source for this set is a girl aged 5-17 years with multiple sclerosis.

This chain uses TRBV3-1 with TRBJ1-2; D unresolved. CDR3 size: 13 residues. The ends were cut back, 3 bases at V and 1 base at J, with 6 bases in the middle. CDR1 is LGHDT, CDR2 YNNKEL, per germline (reference sequence). CDR3 in DNA: TGTGCCAGCAGCCAGCTAGTTAACTATGGCTACACCTTC. Its translation: CASSQLVNYGYTF.

This chain joins TRBV9 and TRBJ2-3, with 9 bases lining up with TRBD2. CDR1 is SGDLS, CDR2 YYNGEE, per germline. The V segment lost 2 bases and the J segment 0 bases; nucleotides outside the gene matches: 4. The CDR3 covers 16 residues. The CDR3 DNA reads as TGTGCCAGCAGCGTGCCGGGACTAGCAAGCACAGATACGCAGTATTTT. As protein: CASSVPGLASTDTQYF. Based on the CDR3 plus reference TRBV9 and TRBJ2-3, the full variable domain is DSGVTQTPKHLITATGQRVTLRCSPRSGDLSVYWYQQSLDQGLQFLIQYYNGEERAKGNILERFSAQQFPDLHSELNLSSLELGDSALYFCASSVPGLASTDTQYFGPGTRLTVL.

Note on this clonotype: A clone one base away is much larger, so this may be a read error. V usage is TRBV6-5 and J usage is TRBJ1-2; 7 bases map to TRBD1. The CDR3 consists of 13 residues. The germline V gene encodes CDR1 MNHEY and CDR2 SVGAGI. DNA for the CDR3: TGTGCCAGCAGCCCCGTAGGGGGCTATGACTACACCTTC. Amino acid sequence: CASSPVGGYDYTF.

The rearrangement links TRBV4-2 to TRBJ1-2; D possibly corresponds to TRBD1 (5 bases). The V gene's germline CDR1 is LGHNA and CDR2 YNFKEQ. The CDR3 extends over 14 amino acids. V lost 1 base and J 7 bases, leaving 13 bases between the germline ends. This CDR3 reads CASSQGGVTAGYTF. The CDR3 nucleotides are TGTGCCAGCAGCCAAGGGGGGGTGACAGCTGGCTACACCTTC.

The CDR3 nucleotides are TGTGCCAGCAGCTTCTCTAGCGGGGGGGGCAGAGATACGCAGTATTTT. This encodes CASSFSSGGGRDTQYF. This rearrangement joins TRBV7-3 to TRBJ2-3; 12 positions match TRBD2. CDR3 length equals 16 residues. The V gene end was trimmed by 3 bases and the J gene end by 5 bases; junction bases not matched to a gene: 6. Germline loops: CDR1 SGHTA, CDR2 FQGTGA.

This clonotype was observed a handful of times. The rearrangement uses TRBV14 and TRBJ2-1, with 10 bases identical to TRBD2. With 0 bases clipped from V and 5 bases from J, the junction kept 10 bases outside the gene matches. The CDR3 contains 18 residues. CDR1 is SGHDN and CDR2 is FVKESK in the germline V gene. This chain's CDR3 is CASSQDIYVLAGDNEQFF. In DNA form, the CDR3 reads TGTGCCAGCAGCCAAGACATATATGTCCTAGCGGGGGACAATGAGCAGTTCTTC. Full variable domain (remainder filled in from reference TRBV14 and TRBJ2-1): EAGVTQFPSHSVIEKGQTVTLRCDPISGHDNLYWYRRVMGKEIKFLLHFVKESKQDESGMPNNRFLAERTGGTYSTLKVQPAELEDSGVYFCASSQDIYVLAGDNEQFFGPGTRLTVL.

This clonotype was recorded at least ten times. This chain links TRBV6-6 with TRBJ2-7, with 10 positions matching TRBD1. From germline, CDR1 is MNHNY and CDR2 SVGAGI (reference sequence). The CDR3 contains 16 residues. With V trimmed by 0 bases and J by 3 bases, 5 bases remained unmatched. Here the CDR3 reads CASSYSTGGLYYEQYF. DNA for the CDR3: TGTGCCAGCAGTTACTCGACAGGGGGCTTGTACTACGAGCAGTACTTC.

This clonotype was observed many times. J is TRBJ2-3 and V is TRBV10-3; 9 bases fit TRBD1. V trimming: 6 bases; J trimming: 1 base; junction bases outside the gene matches: 5. The CDR3 is 15 amino acids. Germline lookup yields CDR1 ENHRY and CDR2 SYGVKD. For the CDR3, the DNA is TGTGCCATCAGCAAGGACAGGGGCGGCACAGATACGCAGTATTTT. Encoded protein: CAISKDRGGTDTQYF.

With respect to this clonotype: The germline gene is not matched at one end of the junction; a read error may be the cause. The rearrangement joins TRBV7-2 to TRBJ2-7; TRBD2 aligns across 9 bases. The length of the CDR3 is 16 residues. Germline CDR1 and CDR2: SGHTA and FQGNSA. CDR3 loop: CANSSDWRGGSYEQYF. The CDR3 DNA is TGTGCCAACAGCTCAGACTGGCGGGGGGGCTCCTACGAGCAGTACTTC.

The chain joins TRBV4-1 to TRBJ1-2; D perhaps matches TRBD1 (6 bases). The CDR3 is 14 amino acids. The V gene lost 1 base and the J gene lost 5 bases, with 11 bases spanning the gap. Germline CDR1 is MGHRA and CDR2 is YSYEKL. This chain's CDR3 is CASSQVDSDYGYTF. The CDR3 region has the DNA TGCGCCAGCAGCCAAGTGGACAGTGATTATGGCTACACCTTC.

This clonotype was found a few times. The V call is TRBV11-2, the J call TRBJ2-5; 8 bases map to TRBD1. CDR1 is SGHAT, CDR2 FQNNGV, per germline. This CDR3 comprises 14 residues. V was clipped by 4 bases and J by 6 bases; unmatched bases: 7. In DNA form, the CDR3 reads TGTGCCAGCAGCTCCTCAGGGGGCCGGCAGACCCAGTACTTC. Amino acid sequence: CASSSSGGRQTQYF.

About this clonotype itself: The CDR3 does not end in the conserved phenylalanine or tryptophan, so this is likely a read error. The J gene is TRBJ1-1, the V gene TRBV20-1; no clear D gene. The V gene lost 5 bases and the J gene lost 2 bases, with 6 bases spanning the gap. Germline-derived CDR1 and CDR2 are DFQATT and SNEGSKA (reference sequence). This CDR3 comprises 11 residues. CDR3 residues: CSAGSNTEAFS. The DNA of the CDR3 is TGCAGTGCTGGAAGTAACACTGAAGCTTTCTCT.

This clonotype was counted only a few times. The gene calls are TRBV12-3 or TRBV12-4 and TRBJ2-1; D unclear. The ends were cut back, 7 bases at V and 2 bases at J, with 15 bases in the middle. CDR3 length: 15 amino acids. The CDR3 is CASTQAPEPYNEQFF. CDR3 DNA: TGTGCCAGCACCCAAGCCCCAGAGCCCTACAATGAGCAGTTCTTC.

The CDR3 region is CASSSLLGSSYNSPLHF. CDR3 DNA sequence: TGTGCCAGCAGCTCGCTCCTCGGGAGCTCCTATAATTCACCCCTCCACTTT. The chain joins TRBV7-9 to TRBJ1-6; no reliable D call. The CDR3 sequence is 17 residues long. Germline V CDR1 and CDR2: SEHNR, FQNEAQ (reference sequence). The V and J ends lost 4 bases and 0 bases respectively, with 13 bases between them.

There are a few counts of this clonotype. The gene calls are TRBV10-3 and TRBJ1-2; the match to TRBD1 covers 7 bases. Per germline, CDR1 ENHRY and CDR2 SYGVKD. CDR3 length equals 15 residues. After removal of 7 bases from V and 8 bases from J, the junction contained 16 bases not matched to a gene. The CDR3 sequence: CAINTGQFGKEGYTF. For the CDR3, the DNA is TGTGCCATCAATACGGGACAGTTCGGAAAGGAGGGCTACACCTTC.

The chain recombines TRBV6-6 with TRBJ2-3; D perhaps matches TRBD2 (6 bases). V gave up 6 bases and J gave up 4 bases, with 20 bases separating them. CDR3 length equals 16 residues. Germline CDR1 and CDR2: MNHNY and SVGAGI (reference sequence). The chain's CDR3 is CASSKAAGGYPDTQYF. The CDR3 DNA is TGTGCCAGCAGCAAAGCAGCCGGGGGTTACCCAGATACGCAGTATTTT.

This clonotype was seen only a few times. This sequence joins TRBV4-1 and TRBJ2-7; 7 positions agree with TRBD1. The CDR3 is 15 residues long. J lost 3 bases, V lost 5 bases, and 10 bases had no gene match. Germline CDR1 is MGHRA and CDR2 is YSYEKL. The CDR3 DNA sequence: TGCGCCAGCAGCGGTATCACAGGGGCGAACTACGAGCAGTACTTC. It specifies CASSGITGANYEQYF.

The chain carries TRBV5-1 and TRBJ2-2; the D gene is possibly TRBD1 (5 bases). The germline V gene has CDR1 SGHRS and CDR2 YFSETQ. Trimming cost V 0 bases and J 2 bases, with 11 bases left between them. The CDR3 loop spans 16 amino acids. CDR3 in amino acids: CASSLGATVNTGELFF. DNA of the CDR3: TGCGCCAGCAGCTTGGGGGCGACAGTTAACACCGGGGAGCTGTTTTTT.

This clonotype occurred a few times. The V and J genes are TRBV7-2 and TRBJ1-1, with D unclear. Germline V gene lookup returns CDR1 SGHTA and CDR2 FQGNSA. V lost 1 base and J lost 5, with 8 bases in between. This CDR3 comprises 13 residues. The CDR3 DNA reads TGTGCCAGCAGCTTAGAATTATGGACTGAAGCTTTCTTT. This encodes CASSLELWTEAFF.

This chain connects TRBV5-1 to TRBJ2-1; D is undetermined. This CDR3 has 17 residues. V was cut by 0 bases and J by 5 bases, with 18 bases left in between. Per germline, CDR1 SGHRS and CDR2 YFSETQ. CDR3 protein: CASSLASLGLGDNEQFF. CDR3 bases: TGCGCCAGCAGCTTGGCCTCCCTGGGATTAGGCGACAATGAGCAGTTCTTC.

This chain links TRBV27 with TRBJ2-3; no firm D call. V lost 7 bases and J 10 bases, leaving 18 bases between the germline ends. This CDR3 has 13 amino acids. In germline, CDR1 is MNHEY, CDR2 SMNVEV (reference sequence). The CDR3 region is CASTLSFGLAQYF. The CDR3 DNA is TGTGCCAGCACTCTCTCCTTCGGGCTAGCGCAGTATTTT.

The chain joins TRBV5-1 to TRBJ1-1; D might be TRBD1 (6 bases). The ends were cut back, 0 bases at V and 0 bases at J, with 12 bases in the middle. The CDR3 consists of 16 residues. Germline CDR1 is SGHRS and CDR2 is YFSETQ. Here the CDR3 reads CASSLGQGKMNTEAFF. In DNA, the CDR3 is TGCGCCAGCAGCTTGGGCCAGGGGAAGATGAACACTGAAGCTTTCTTT.

This chain joins TRBV7-2 and TRBJ1-6, with D perhaps TRBD1 (5 bases). Trimming left V 5 bases short and J 8 bases short, with 13 bases between. Germline-derived CDR1 and CDR2 are SGHTA and FQGNSA. The CDR3 has 14 amino acids. CDR3 sequence reads: CASSRGPLYSPLHF. CDR3 DNA: TGTGCCAGCAGCCGGGGCCCCCTCTATTCACCCCTCCACTTT.

The rearrangement links TRBV20-1 to TRBJ2-7; 10 positions agree with TRBD2. Per germline, CDR1 DFQATT and CDR2 SNEGSKA (reference sequence). The ends lost 1 base at V and 4 bases at J; junction bases unmatched: 1. The CDR3 loop spans 13 amino acids. CDR3 loop: CSARASGSYEQYF. CDR3 DNA sequence: TGCAGTGCTAGAGCTAGCGGGAGTTACGAGCAGTACTTC.

The table lists this clonotype with a few counts. The V gene is TRBV12-3 or TRBV12-4, the J gene TRBJ1-5, with TRBD1 matching over 8 bases. V trimming: 5 bases; J trimming: 4 bases; junction bases outside the gene matches: 10. The CDR3 loop spans 16 amino acids. The CDR3 reads CASSRSGQGFNQPQHF. The CDR3 DNA sequence: TGTGCCAGCAGTCGTTCCGGACAGGGTTTTAATCAGCCCCAGCATTTT.

The chain has TRBV12-3 or TRBV12-4 and TRBJ2-3; D might be TRBD1 (6 bases). The CDR3 totals 16 residues. Between the trimmed V and J ends, which lost 4 bases and 1 base, there was a span of 15 bases. The DNA for the CDR3 is TGTGCCAGCAGTTACCCTATCACAGGGCGCACAGATACGCAGTATTTT. Protein sequence: CASSYPITGRTDTQYF.

The table lists this clonotype with a few counts. V usage is TRBV7-2 and J usage is TRBJ2-3; 7 bases fit TRBD2. CDR1 and CDR2 from the germline V gene are SGHTA and FQGNSA. The J segment lost 2 bases and the V segment lost 11 bases, leaving 10 bases of the junction unmatched. The CDR3 has 14 amino acids. As DNA, the CDR3 is TGTGCCCAAGAAAGGGCGGGAGCCACAGATACGCAGTATTTT. Its protein product is CAQERAGATDTQYF. The whole variable domain, remainder taken from reference TRBV7-2 and TRBJ2-3, is GAGVSQSPSNKVTEKGKDVELRCDPISGHTALYWYRQSLGQGLEFLIYFQGNSAPDKSGLPSDRFSAERTGGSVSTLTIQRTQQEDSAVYLCAQERAGATDTQYFGPGTRLTVL.

This clonotype was picked up a small number of times. This chain joins TRBV6-2 or TRBV6-3 and TRBJ2-7, with 10 bases identical to TRBD2. Germline CDR1 and CDR2: MNHEY and SVGEGT. This CDR3 comprises 16 residues. Trimming cost V 2 bases and J 5 bases; bases outside gene matches: 9. This CDR3 reads CASSYILWTSGDEQYF. CDR3 nucleotides: TGTGCCAGCAGTTACATACTTTGGACTAGCGGAGACGAGCAGTACTTC.